One sample yielded the 23 T cell receptor beta chains listed below, sequenced in a study of blood T cell repertoires in COVID-19. Produced via immunoSEQ multiplex PCR; TCRdb's table is partial and in-frame only. The data show 250,000 to 300,000 clones, approximately 90% seen once. The specimen sequenced was peripheral blood. These receptors were collected from a man aged 40-49 years with acute or convalescent COVID-19.

The rearrangement links TRBV9 to TRBJ2-1; TRBD1 agrees at 8 bases. The CDR3 totals 16 residues. V was pared by 0 bases and J by 8 bases, with 10 bases of the junction left unmatched. Germline lookup yields CDR1 SGDLS and CDR2 YYNGEE. The CDR3 nucleotides read TGTGCCAGCAGCGTAGCTTCGGACAGGGTCAACTATGAGCAGTTCTTC. This gives the protein CASSVASDRVNYEQFF.

This chain joins TRBV6-5 and TRBJ1-1; D unresolved. This CDR3 is 14 amino acids long. Germline V lookup: CDR1 MNHEY, CDR2 SVGAGI. Trimming took off 4 bases at V and 5 bases at J, with 14 bases between the two ends. The CDR3 loop reads CASSSLSVGTEAFF. The CDR3 DNA sequence: TGTGCCAGCAGTTCCCTGAGCGTTGGTACTGAAGCTTTCTTT.

This clone was counted once. The chain combines TRBV4-2 with TRBJ1-1; tentatively, D is TRBD1 (5 bases). Trimming took 0 bases from V and 3 from J, leaving 8 bases between them. Germline loops: CDR1 LGHNA, CDR2 YNFKEQ. The CDR3 sequence is 14 residues long. The CDR3 nucleotides read TGTGCCAGCAGCCAAGATGGAGGGGACACTGAAGCTTTCTTT. Translation gives CASSQDGGDTEAFF.

The chain combines TRBV5-6 with TRBJ2-1; D gene unclear. With 0 bases removed from V and 9 bases from J, the gap between germline ends came to 10 bases. The CDR3 is made up of 13 amino acids. Germline assignment: CDR1 SGHDT and CDR2 YYEEEE. CDR3 DNA: TGTGCCAGCAGCTTGGAATGGCGCGGTGAGCAGTTCTTC. This codes for CASSLEWRGEQFF.

The rearrangement uses TRBV7-9 and TRBJ1-5; tentatively, D is TRBD1 (5 bases). The length of the CDR3 is 15 residues. Germline-derived CDR1 and CDR2 are SEHNR and FQNEAQ (reference sequence). Between the trimmed V and J ends, which lost 1 base and 5 bases, there was a span of 12 bases. CDR3 sequence: CASSLGGGFHQPQHF. The DNA of the CDR3 is TGTGCCAGCAGCTTAGGGGGGGGGTTTCATCAGCCCCAGCATTTT.

The chain uses TRBV5-1 and TRBJ2-2; the D gene is possibly TRBD2 (7 bases). Germline CDR1 is SGHRS and CDR2 is YFSETQ. The V gene lost 2 bases and the J gene lost 5 bases, with 10 bases spanning the gap. There are 14 residues in the CDR3. The CDR3 is CASSLGGATGELFF. CDR3 coding DNA: TGCGCCAGCAGCTTAGGGGGGGCGACCGGGGAGCTGTTTTTT.

In nucleotides, the CDR3 is TGCAGTGCTTTGCAGGGGCATGAGCAGTTCTTC. It translates to CSALQGHEQFF. V gene TRBV20-1 combines with J gene TRBJ2-1, with D possibly matching TRBD1 (6 bases). CDR1 is DFQATT, CDR2 SNEGSKA, per germline (reference sequence). Deletions cut 5 bases from V and 8 bases from J, with 10 bases between. The CDR3 has 11 residues.

This chain uses TRBV10-3 with TRBJ2-7; 12 bases are a match to TRBD2. The CDR3 loop spans 16 amino acids. J gave up 5 bases and V 4 bases, and 9 bases lay outside the gene matches. Germline lookup yields CDR1 ENHRY and CDR2 SYGVKD. CDR3 sequence: CAISAGLAGIGDEQYF. CDR3 bases: TGTGCCATCAGTGCGGGACTAGCGGGCATCGGTGACGAGCAGTACTTC.

The table lists this clone with a count of one. The chain is built from TRBV5-1 and TRBJ2-1; 9 positions agree with TRBD2. CDR3 length equals 15 residues. From germline, CDR1 is SGHRS and CDR2 YFSETQ. Trimming at V came to 5 bases and at J to 3 bases, leaving 6 bases not matched to a gene. The chain's CDR3 is CASRGGGAFYNEQFF. CDR3 DNA sequence: TGCGCCAGCAGAGGCGGGGGGGCCTTCTACAATGAGCAGTTCTTC.

DNA of the CDR3: TGTGCCAGCAGCCAGGGTGCGGGGCATACTGAAGCTTTCTTT. Translating it yields CASSQGAGHTEAFF. The rearrangement links TRBV3-1 (or the pseudogene TRBV3-2) to TRBJ1-1; TRBD1 is a possible D gene (5 bases). The CDR3 is 14 amino acids. Trimming shortened V by 3 bases and J by 5 bases, and 13 bases separated the two germline ends. Germline values: CDR1 LGHDT, CDR2 YNNKEL (reference sequence).

This clone was found a few times. This chain connects TRBV11-1 to TRBJ1-3; D not resolved. Trimming took 5 bases from V and 10 from J, leaving 12 bases between them. Germline-derived CDR1 and CDR2 are SGHAT and FQDESV (reference sequence). This CDR3 has 12 residues. DNA for the CDR3: TGTGCCAGCAGCCTTTCGCGAGGGACCATATATTTT. Protein sequence: CASSLSRGTIYF.

The chain uses TRBV3-1 (or the pseudogene TRBV3-2) and TRBJ1-2; the D is unclear. The CDR3 is 12 amino acids. Germline CDR1 LGHDT, CDR2 YNNKEL (reference sequence). The V end was cut by 1 base, the J end by 5 bases, with 5 bases between. Here the CDR3 reads CASSQAVYGYTF. The CDR3 nucleotides are TGTGCCAGCAGCCAAGCAGTTTATGGCTACACCTTC.

CDR3 in amino acids: CASSHAGMGGYTF. CDR3 bases: TGTGCCAGCAGCCATGCCGGGATGGGGGGCTACACCTTC. The genes are TRBV3-1 (or the pseudogene TRBV3-2) and TRBJ1-2; D is unclear. V lost 3 bases and J lost 8, with 13 bases in between. This CDR3 spans 13 amino acids. Germline values: CDR1 LGHDT, CDR2 YNNKEL (reference sequence).

This clone was found once. The CDR3 reads CASSPFYTEAFF. The CDR3, as DNA: TGTGCCAGCAGTCCGTTTTACACTGAAGCTTTCTTT. The genes are TRBV6-5 and TRBJ1-1; no definite D call. The V and J ends lost 5 bases and 3 bases respectively, with 7 bases between them. Per germline, CDR1 MNHEY and CDR2 SVGAGI. The CDR3 consists of 12 residues.

Note on this clone: Germline and junction disagree at one end, which may indicate a read error. The chain combines TRBV5-1 with TRBJ1-2; TRBD1 is a possible D gene (6 bases). Germline CDR1 reads SGHRS; CDR2 reads YFSETQ. The CDR3 runs to 15 residues. This chain's CDR3 is CAGSNDRTASYGYTF. CDR3 DNA sequence: TGCGCCGGCAGCAACGACAGGACAGCCTCATATGGCTACACCTTC.

The V call is TRBV12-5, the J call TRBJ1-3; D remains ambiguous. This CDR3 is built from 16 residues. V was pared by 0 bases and J by 6 bases, with 15 bases between. Germline CDR1 is LGHNT and CDR2 is FRNRAP. The CDR3 nucleotides read TGTGCTAGTGGTTTGGTTACCGGGAGGCAGTTAAACACCATATATTTT. Translating it yields CASGLVTGRQLNTIYF.

The rearrangement links TRBV9 to TRBJ2-2; 9 positions match TRBD1. V trimming: 2 bases; J trimming: 6 bases; junction bases outside the gene matches: 11. The CDR3 is 17 residues long. CDR1 and CDR2 (germline): SGDLS, YYNGEE. The CDR3 loop reads CASSVTGGALYAGELFF. The CDR3 coding sequence is TGTGCCAGCAGCGTCACAGGGGGCGCTTTGTACGCCGGGGAGCTGTTTTTT.

This clone occurred once. This rearrangement joins TRBV5-4 to TRBJ1-1; 11 positions match TRBD1. Per germline, CDR1 SGHNT and CDR2 YYREEE (reference sequence). There are 16 residues in the CDR3. V dropped 1 base and J dropped 5; count of bases not matched to a gene: 7. CDR3 coding DNA: TGTGCCAGCAGCTTGCACGGACAGGGGGCGAGGACTGAAGCTTTCTTT. It is translated as CASSLHGQGARTEAFF.

The rearrangement joins TRBV11-3 to TRBJ2-7; 7 nucleotides agree with TRBD1. Germline-derived CDR1 and CDR2 are SGHNT and YENEEA. J lost 4 bases, V lost 6 bases, and 12 bases had no gene match. The CDR3 contains 15 residues. The CDR3 DNA follows: TGTGCCAGCAGTTTACAATCGACAGGGTCTTACGAGCAGTACTTC. This codes for CASSLQSTGSYEQYF.

The J gene is TRBJ2-1, the V gene TRBV2; D is perhaps TRBD2 (6 bases). The V end lost 4 bases, the J end lost 2 bases, and 9 bases lay between the germline ends. This CDR3 has 14 residues. Germline assignment: CDR1 SNHLY and CDR2 FYNNEI. The CDR3 DNA sequence: TGTGCCAGCAGTGCGCCGGGGGCCTACAATGAGCAGTTCTTC. It translates to CASSAPGAYNEQFF.

This clone was observed a single time. This chain connects TRBV19 to TRBJ1-3; D is uncertain. CDR3 length: 15 amino acids. Germline V gene sequence: CDR1 LNHDA, CDR2 SQIVND (reference sequence). V was shortened by 4 bases and J by 2 bases, with 12 bases between the two germline ends. CDR3: CASSTGPGTGNTIYF. The CDR3 DNA is TGTGCCAGTAGTACCGGACCCGGGACTGGAAACACCATATATTTT.

This sequence joins TRBV29-1 and TRBJ1-2; TRBD1 matches at 7 bases. The CDR3 sequence is 17 residues long. V lost 4 bases, J lost 0 bases, and 14 bases stayed unmatched. Germline V lookup: CDR1 SQVTM, CDR2 ANQGSEA. The CDR3 DNA is TGCAGCGTTGGAGGGGGGCCGGGACAGCCGACTAACTATGGCTACACCTTC. Protein sequence: CSVGGGPGQPTNYGYTF.

The table lists this clone with a few counts. The chain's CDR3 is CASSPLAGSPNYGYTF. The DNA of the CDR3 is TGTGCCAGCAGCCCGCTCGCGGGGAGTCCTAACTATGGCTACACCTTC. This chain links TRBV11-3 with TRBJ1-2; the D is unclear. Deletions cut 5 bases from V and 0 bases from J, with 16 bases between. The CDR3 totals 16 residues. Germline values: CDR1 SGHNT, CDR2 YENEEA. Combining the CDR3 with reference TRBV11-3 and TRBJ1-2 gives the whole variable domain EAGVVQSPRYKIIEKKQPVAFWCNPISGHNTLYWYLQNLGQGPELLIRYENEEAVDDSQLPKDRFSAERLKGVDSTLKIQPAELGDSAVYLCASSPLAGSPNYGYTFGSGTRLTVV.